This T cell receptor (beta chain) was sequenced for a study of T cell responses to AZD1222 COVID-19 vaccine. Study-wide results and caveats: CD4 TCRs covered the whole spike, strongest at regions 160-218 and 743-854. The donor cohort was predominantly white British with a female majority, and clonal diversity may have been underestimated.

The data were produced by immunoSEQ multiplex PCR, yet TCRdb's version contains in-frame clones alone and is incomplete. The sample contains some 45,000 clones, about 92% of which appear only once. The CDR3 is 15 residues long. After removal of 1 base from V and 3 bases from J, the junction contained 5 bases not matched to a gene. Germline V gene data show CDR1 as MNHEY and CDR2 as SVGEGT. Remarks on this clone: Its antigen is as yet unknown.

This clonotype originated in an adult who received the AZD1222 COVID-19 vaccine. Sample: peripheral blood, taken 28 days after the second AZD1222 dose. The rearrangement uses TRBV6-2 or TRBV6-3 and TRBJ2-7, with 8 nucleotides matching TRBD1. The CDR3 sequence is CASSYFWDRYYEQYF. The CDR3 nucleotides are TGTGCCAGCAGTTACTTCTGGGACAGGTACTACGAGCAGTACTTC.